Below, 24 T cell receptor beta chains from the same sample are listed, as sequenced in a study of cytomegalovirus exposure and HLA in healthy donors. PCR involved 60 Vbeta and 13 Jbeta primers. TCRdb keeps only in-frame clones here, not all; method: immunoSEQ multiplex PCR. This sample yields 180,000 or so clones, of which about 80% are seen a single time; more than 1.5% belongs to the top ten. The source material was PBMCs. These receptors came from a middle-aged man in good health and CMV-seronegative.

In its sample, this clone was seen once. The genes are TRBV7-9 and TRBJ1-2; TRBD1 agrees at 9 bases. Germline loops: CDR1 SEHNR, CDR2 FQNEAQ (reference sequence). The CDR3 contains 15 residues. V shed 5 bases, J shed 3 bases, and the junction held 7 bases outside the gene matches. The CDR3 nucleotides are TGTGCCAGCAGCCCCGGACAGGGGAATCACTATGGCTACACCTTC. Its protein product is CASSPGQGNHYGYTF. The full variable domain, rest sourced from reference TRBV7-9 and TRBJ1-2, is DTGVSQNPRHKITKRGQNVTFRCDPISEHNRLYWYRQTLGQGPEFLTYFQNEAQLEKSRLLSDRFSAERPKGSFSTLEIQRTEQGDSAMYLCASSPGQGNHYGYTFGSGTRLTVV.

As regards this clone: Germline and junction disagree at one end, which may indicate a read error. CDR3 in DNA: TGTGCTAGCATACCACTAGCGGGAAGTTACAATGAGCAGTTCTTC. Its protein product is CASIPLAGSYNEQFF. The V gene is TRBV7-7, the J gene TRBJ2-1; 10 bases align to TRBD2. This CDR3 spans 15 amino acids. Germline V gene sequence: CDR1 SSHAT, CDR2 FNYEAQ (reference sequence).

This clone appeared once. V usage is TRBV9 and J usage is TRBJ1-2; D is possibly TRBD1 (6 bases). The CDR3 extends over 14 amino acids. Between the trimmed V and J ends, which lost 0 bases and 4 bases, there was a span of 10 bases. CDR1 is SGDLS, CDR2 YYNGEE, per germline. This CDR3 reads CASSVGQGTYGYTF. The DNA of the CDR3 is TGTGCCAGCAGCGTAGGGCAGGGGACCTATGGCTACACCTTC.

CDR3: CAGTPFGTGKKEAFF. CDR3 DNA sequence: TGTGCCGGCACCCCATTCGGGACAGGTAAAAAAGAAGCTTTCTTT. The chain links TRBV28 to TRBJ1-1, with TRBD1 matching over 8 bases. The CDR3 runs 15 residues. Germline V CDR1 and CDR2: MDHEN, SYDVKM. J was trimmed by 8 bases and V by 11 bases; bases with no gene match: 19.

In this sample, this clone turned up a few times. The chain carries TRBV7-6 and TRBJ2-7, with D possibly being TRBD1 (6 bases). This CDR3 has 16 residues. V was cut by 5 bases and J by 0 bases, with 17 bases left in between. In germline, CDR1 is SGHVS, CDR2 FNYEAQ. The CDR3 region has the DNA TGTGCCAGCAGCCCAACAATAGGGGGAAGCTCCTACGAGCAGTACTTC. Its protein product is CASSPTIGGSSYEQYF.

In its sample, this clone was seen once. This chain joins TRBV4-2 and TRBJ2-7, with TRBD2 identical over 10 bases. V lost 3 bases, J lost 1 base, and 15 bases stayed unmatched. CDR3 length: 19 residues. Germline V lookup: CDR1 LGHNA, CDR2 YNFKEQ. The CDR3 nucleotides read TGTGCCAGCAGCCAGGAACTAGCGGGACCGATTTATGGGTCCTACGAGCAGTACTTC. It yields the protein CASSQELAGPIYGSYEQYF.

CDR3 nucleotides: TGTGCCTGGAGTGTAGGGTACGTAGCCCAGACAGAAGAAAAACTGTTTTTT. Amino acid sequence: CAWSVGYVAQTEEKLFF. The V and J genes are TRBV30 and TRBJ1-4; D may be TRBD1 (5 bases). Trimming shortened V by 0 bases and J by 8 bases, and 22 bases separated the two germline ends. This CDR3 has 17 amino acids. The V gene's germline CDR1 is GTSNPN and CDR2 SVGIG (reference sequence). The variable domain in full, with the rest retrieved from reference TRBV30 and TRBJ1-4, is SQTIHQWPATLVQPVGSPLSLECTVEGTSNPNLYWYRQAAGRGLQLLFYSVGIGQISSEVPQNLSASRPQDRQFILSSKKLLLSDSGFYLCAWSVGYVAQTEEKLFFGSGTQLSVL.

This chain uses TRBV4-3 with TRBJ2-1; maybe TRBD1 (5 bases). V was shortened by 0 bases and J by 6 bases, with 9 bases between the two germline ends. The length of the CDR3 is 14 residues. The germline V gene has CDR1 LGHNA and CDR2 YSLEER. The CDR3, as DNA: TGCGCCAGCAGCCAAGACGGACACCTCAATGAGCAGTTCTTC. It yields the protein CASSQDGHLNEQFF.

The rearrangement joins TRBV6-5 to TRBJ2-7; 14 bases fit TRBD2. The CDR3 contains 15 residues. Per germline, CDR1 MNHEY and CDR2 SVGAGI. The ends lost 6 bases at V and 4 bases at J; junction bases unmatched: 5. The CDR3 bases are TGTGCCAGCAGAATCGGGACTAGCGGGAGTTACGAGCAGTACTTC. Translating gives CASRIGTSGSYEQYF.

The chain links TRBV5-6 to TRBJ1-5; D gene uncertain. Germline V gene sequence: CDR1 SGHDT, CDR2 YYEEEE. This CDR3 is 15 amino acids long. Trimming shortened V by 2 bases and J by 7 bases, and 16 bases separated the two germline ends. CDR3 residues: CASSFSGRASQPQHF. For the CDR3, the DNA is TGTGCCAGCAGCTTTTCCGGGAGGGCTAGCCAGCCCCAGCATTTT. Combining the CDR3 with reference TRBV5-6 and TRBJ1-5 gives the whole variable domain DAGVTQSPTHLIKTRGQQVTLRCSPKSGHDTVSWYQQALGQGPQFIFQYYEEEERQRGNFPDRFSGHQFPNYSSELNVNALLLGDSALYLCASSFSGRASQPQHFGDGTRLSIL.

This chain uses TRBV27 with TRBJ2-7; 7 bases map to TRBD1. Germline V gene lookup returns CDR1 MNHEY and CDR2 SMNVEV (reference sequence). V gave up 7 bases and J gave up 2 bases; unmatched junction bases: 5. The CDR3 is made up of 13 amino acids. The CDR3, as DNA: TGTGCCAGCACCGGGACAGCGCCCTACGAGCAGTACTTC. Translated: CASTGTAPYEQYF.

This chain uses TRBV5-4 with TRBJ2-3; 8 bases map to TRBD2. The V gene's germline CDR1 is SGHNT and CDR2 YYREEE (reference sequence). The CDR3 is 15 residues long. The ends lost 2 bases at V and 4 bases at J; junction bases unmatched: 6. This CDR3 is CASSLAGDGADTQYF. CDR3 DNA: TGTGCCAGCAGCTTAGCGGGAGACGGGGCAGATACGCAGTATTTT. The complete variable domain, with remaining parts taken from reference TRBV5-4 and TRBJ2-3, reads ETGVTQSPTHLIKTRGQQVTLRCSSQSGHNTVSWYQQALGQGPQFIFQYYREEENGRGNFPPRFSGLQFPNYSSELNVNALELDDSALYLCASSLAGDGADTQYFGPGTRLTVL.

This clone was seen a single time. V gene TRBV27 combines with J gene TRBJ1-5; no definite D call. With 0 bases removed from V and 5 bases from J, the gap between germline ends came to 5 bases. Germline CDR1 is MNHEY and CDR2 is SMNVEV (reference sequence). The CDR3 is 13 residues long. The CDR3 DNA reads TGTGCCAGCAGTTTATCCGGGTATCAGCCCCAGCATTTT. Translating it yields CASSLSGYQPQHF.

The chain recombines TRBV6-4 with TRBJ1-1; no clear D gene. This CDR3 spans 14 amino acids. Looked up from germline, CDR1 is MRHNA and CDR2 is SNTAGT. V shed 5 bases and J shed 1 base, with 11 bases lying between them. CDR3 nucleotide sequence: TGTGCCAGCAGTAATTTTGCAGGGAACACTGAAGCTTTCTTT. Translation: CASSNFAGNTEAFF.

The chain is built from TRBV14 and TRBJ1-3, with TRBD1 matching 7 bases. The CDR3 is 18 amino acids. Per germline, CDR1 SGHDN and CDR2 FVKESK. Trimming at V came to 4 bases and at J to 0 bases, leaving 12 bases not matched to a gene. The DNA of the CDR3 is TGTGCCAGCAGCCGCCGCCGGGACAGCGGCCTCTCTGGAAACACCATATATTTT. This encodes CASSRRRDSGLSGNTIYF.

The V call is TRBV6-6, the J call TRBJ2-1, with 8 bases matching TRBD2. Germline CDR1 MNHNY, CDR2 SVGAGI (reference sequence). The CDR3 is 13 residues long. V shed 6 bases, J shed 8 bases, and the junction held 6 bases outside the gene matches. The CDR3 region has the DNA TGTGCCAGCAGGGGACCGGGGGGGGATGAGCAGTTCTTC. Amino acid sequence: CASRGPGGDEQFF.

V and J are TRBV28 and TRBJ1-1; 10 bases match TRBD1. The ends lost 4 bases at V and 4 bases at J; junction bases unmatched: 15. Germline assignment: CDR1 MDHEN and CDR2 SYDVKM. The CDR3 is 18 residues long. CDR3 bases: TGTGCCAGCAGTTGGGGAGTGAACAGGCGGGACAGGGGCACTGAAGCTTTCTTT. This sequence encodes CASSWGVNRRDRGTEAFF.

This clone appeared once. V gene TRBV6-5 combines with J gene TRBJ1-1; D ambiguous. Trimming removed 0 bases at V and 0 bases at J, with 8 bases between. CDR1 MNHEY and CDR2 SVGAGI come from the germline V gene. CDR3 length equals 15 residues. CDR3 protein: CASSYSQNMNTEAFF. As DNA, the CDR3 is TGTGCCAGCAGTTACTCGCAGAACATGAACACTGAAGCTTTCTTT.

CDR3 loop: CASSLDRGVNEQFF. The CDR3 DNA follows: TGCGCCAGCAGCTTAGACCGGGGGGTCAATGAGCAGTTCTTC. The chain couples TRBV5-1 to TRBJ2-1; 7 bases are a match to TRBD2. The germline CDR1 and CDR2 sequences are SGHRS and YFSETQ. CDR3 length: 14 residues. V was pared by 2 bases and J by 6 bases, with 5 bases of the junction left unmatched. Drawing the rest from reference TRBV5-1 and TRBJ2-1, the complete variable domain is KAGVTQTPRYLIKTRGQQVTLSCSPISGHRSVSWYQQTPGQGLQFLFEYFSETQRNKGNFPGRFSGRQFSNSRSEMNVSTLELGDSALYLCASSLDRGVNEQFFGPGTRLTVL.

This clone was found a few times. The rearrangement joins TRBV2 to TRBJ2-7; possible D gene TRBD2, 5 bases. Germline V gene lookup returns CDR1 SNHLY and CDR2 FYNNEI. The CDR3 consists of 14 residues. Trimming took off 1 base at V and 2 bases at J, with 9 bases between the two ends. DNA of the CDR3: TGTGCCAGCAGTGAAGGAGAGGGCCCCTACGAGCAGTACTTC. This translates into CASSEGEGPYEQYF.

This chain links TRBV7-2 with TRBJ1-4, with 10 bases matching TRBD1. The germline V gene has CDR1 SGHTA and CDR2 FQGNSA. The CDR3 length is 17 residues. Trimming took 3 bases from V and 8 from J; bases not matched to a gene: 12. The CDR3 loop reads CASSFPGQGKGSEKLFF. The CDR3, as DNA: TGTGCCAGCAGCTTTCCGGGACAGGGGAAAGGAAGCGAAAAACTGTTTTTT.

This clone showed up just a few times. The chain has TRBV6-1 and TRBJ1-2, with TRBD1 matching over 10 bases. The CDR3 loop spans 14 amino acids. J was trimmed by 5 bases and V by 6 bases; bases with no gene match: 6. CDR1 is MNHNS and CDR2 is SASEGT in the germline V gene. The CDR3 here is CASRRQGAEYGYTF. As DNA, the CDR3 is TGTGCCAGCAGAAGACAGGGGGCAGAGTATGGCTACACCTTC.

This clone appeared a few times. J is TRBJ1-1 and V is TRBV27, with TRBD1 as a possible D gene (5 bases). Germline V gene data show CDR1 as MNHEY and CDR2 as SMNVEV (reference sequence). This CDR3 is built from 13 residues. Trimming removed 8 bases from V and 7 bases from J, with 17 bases in between. CDR3 in DNA: TGTGCCAGCCTCTCCACGGGGGGGGGTGAAGCTTTCTTT. It encodes CASLSTGGGEAFF.

CDR3 amino acids: CASSLRDRGTGTEAFF. The CDR3 region has the DNA TGCGCCAGCAGCCTCCGGGACAGGGGTACGGGCACTGAAGCTTTCTTT. V is TRBV5-1 and J is TRBJ1-1, with 10 bases fitting TRBD1. The ends lost 4 bases at V and 4 bases at J; junction bases unmatched: 10. CDR3 length equals 16 residues. The V gene's germline CDR1 is SGHRS and CDR2 YFSETQ.